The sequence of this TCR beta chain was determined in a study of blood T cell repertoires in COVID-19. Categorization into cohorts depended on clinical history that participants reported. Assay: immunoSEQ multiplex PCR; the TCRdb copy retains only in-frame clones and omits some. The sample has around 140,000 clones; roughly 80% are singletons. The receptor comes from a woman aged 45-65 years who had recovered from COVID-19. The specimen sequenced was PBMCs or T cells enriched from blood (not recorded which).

The CDR3 loop is CASRDDGGFSYEQYF. The CDR3 nucleotides read TGTGCCAGCAGGGACGACGGGGGATTTTCTTACGAGCAGTACTTC. This sequence joins TRBV2 and TRBJ2-7, with D possibly matching TRBD2 (6 bases). The CDR3 is 15 residues long. The germline V gene encodes CDR1 SNHLY and CDR2 FYNNEI. Trimming stripped 6 bases from V and 4 bases from J, with 19 bases between.